The T cell receptor beta chain described here comes from a study of identifying expanded T cells in peripheral blood. The count of this clone is one. Its antigen is currently unknown. General study results and limits: Roughly two-week clone count variance significantly increased as total template count grew. Over about two and four weeks, about 15 and 18 clones changed, versus 1.2 between replicates.

Collection occurred without any documented infections or immune events in donors. The germline V gene encodes CDR1 SGHRS and CDR2 YFSETQ. The CDR3 has 15 amino acids. V lost 5 bases, J lost 1 base, and 7 bases stayed unmatched. The protocol was immunoSEQ multiplex PCR, while the TCRdb copy is restricted to in-frame clones and leaves out a portion. In the table there are tens of thousands of clones, around four fifths of which are singletons. The sequencing input was blood. The TCR sequence derives from a person between 18 and 70 years old in good health. The rearrangement links TRBV5-1 to TRBJ1-2, with 8 bases matching TRBD1. CDR3 sequence: CASRQTGGFNYGYTF. The CDR3 nucleotides are TGCGCCAGCAGACAAACAGGGGGTTTTAACTATGGCTACACCTTC.